These 17 T cell receptor beta chains came from one sample sequenced in a study of spatial heterogeneity in lung cancer. From the 5' RACE reads, TCRdb called clonotypes with MiXCR, one entry per CDR3 protein. Of around 8,000 distinct CDR3 sequences in the sample, more than 7% were seen once. Their antigen targets remain unknown. This sample's time point: sample taken at primary tumor resection. Study findings and constraints: Mutation counts in tumors were tracked by counts of expanded intratumoral alpha and beta TCRs.

The specimen was lung tumor tissue, collected at surgery. Receptor source: a male donor with early-stage non-small cell lung cancer.

As regards this clonotype: A library made for alpha chains picked up this beta chain off target, so its size means little. V gene TRBV5-5 combines with J gene TRBJ2-2; 8 nucleotides align to TRBD1. V lost 4 bases to trimming and J lost 5 bases; unmatched junction nucleotides: 7. Germline V gene lookup returns CDR1 SGHKS and CDR2 YYEKEE (reference sequence). The CDR3 spans 15 residues. In DNA form, the CDR3 reads TGTGCCAGCAGCGCGCGGACAGGGATTACCGGGGAGCTGTTTTTT. This encodes CASSARTGITGELFF. Drawing the rest from reference TRBV5-5 and TRBJ2-2, the complete variable domain is DAGVTQSPTHLIKTRGQQVTLRCSPISGHKSVSWYQQVLGQGPQFIFQYYEKEERGRGNFPDRFSARQFPNYSSELNVNALLLGDSALYLCASSARTGITGELFFGEGSRLTVL.

This clonotype is labeled as medium-sized. The size of this beta chain means little, since it is a stray read in a library made for alpha chains. This chain links TRBV5-1 with TRBJ2-1, with 11 bases that match TRBD1. This CDR3 comprises 16 residues. J was trimmed by 6 bases and V by 3 bases; bases with no gene match: 8. Per germline, CDR1 SGHRS and CDR2 YFSETQ. This CDR3 reads CASSYSGQGAGNEQFF. The CDR3 nucleotides are TGCGCCAGCAGCTATTCAGGACAGGGGGCTGGCAATGAGCAGTTCTTC.

Ten or more counts support this clonotype. For a library built for alpha chains, this beta chain is a stray read; little rests on its size. This chain connects TRBV5-1 to TRBJ2-7, with D possibly being TRBD1 or TRBD2 (5 bases each). Germline V gene data show CDR1 as SGHRS and CDR2 as YFSETQ. This CDR3 is 14 amino acids long. V lost 5 bases and J lost 7, with 19 bases in between. In DNA form, the CDR3 reads TGCGCCAGCAGACCCGGGACCGACTACGGGGAGCAGTACTTC. Its translation: CASRPGTDYGEQYF.

This clonotype is medium-sized within its sample. This beta chain is an unintended read in a library built for alpha chains; its size means little. This chain links TRBV5-1 with TRBJ2-3; D uncertain. This CDR3 has 13 amino acids. CDR1 and CDR2 (germline): SGHRS, YFSETQ. Trimming took 6 bases from V and 5 from J, leaving 13 bases between them. The CDR3 here is CASTLGGRDTQYF. CDR3 sequence (DNA): TGCGCCAGCACCCTAGGTGGACGAGATACGCAGTATTTT. The whole variable domain, filled in from reference TRBV5-1 and TRBJ2-3, reads KAGVTQTPRYLIKTRGQQVTLSCSPISGHRSVSWYQQTPGQGLQFLFEYFSETQRNKGNFPGRFSGRQFSNSRSEMNVSTLELGDSALYLCASTLGGRDTQYFGPGTRLTVL.

About this clonotype: For a library built for alpha chains, this beta chain is a stray read; little rests on its size. The gene calls are TRBV12-3 or TRBV12-4 and TRBJ2-7; 14 bases agree with TRBD2. V shed 7 bases, J shed 6 bases, and the junction held 11 bases outside the gene matches. The CDR3 loop spans 16 amino acids. The CDR3 here is CASTFSLTSGRGEQYF. CDR3 DNA sequence: TGTGCCAGCACTTTTTCCCTGACTAGCGGGAGGGGCGAGCAGTACTTC.

This clonotype was observed many times. Within a library made for alpha chains, this beta chain is off target, and its count is uninformative. V usage is TRBV12-3 or TRBV12-4 and J usage is TRBJ2-3, with a tentative D call TRBD1 (6 bases). The CDR3 is made up of 13 amino acids. The V and J ends lost 2 bases and 5 bases respectively, with 8 bases between them. The CDR3 here is CASSLKGGDTQYF. CDR3 bases: TGTGCCAGCAGTTTAAAAGGGGGAGATACGCAGTATTTT.

This clonotype is medium-sized within its sample. As an off-target read in a library built for alpha chains, this beta chain has a frequency of little significance. The gene calls are TRBV7-2 and TRBJ2-7; perhaps TRBD1 as D (6 bases). The CDR3 is 15 amino acids. The germline gives CDR1 SGHTA, CDR2 FQGNSA. Trimming took off 5 bases at V and 0 bases at J, with 14 bases between the two ends. CDR3 region: CASSPRGYSSYEQYF. CDR3 sequence (DNA): TGTGCCAGCAGCCCCAGGGGATATAGCTCCTACGAGCAGTACTTC.

This clonotype is medium-sized by share. A library made for alpha chains picked up this beta chain off target, so its size means little. The chain carries TRBV3-1 and TRBJ1-2; D is ambiguous. The CDR3 is made up of 14 amino acids. V lost 0 bases to trimming and J lost 4 bases, with 9 bases between them. Germline assignment: CDR1 LGHDT and CDR2 YNNKEL (reference sequence). CDR3 DNA: TGTGCCAGCAGCCAAGACTATAACGGCTATGGCTACACCTTC. Its protein is CASSQDYNGYGYTF.

This clonotype was observed at least ten times. For a library built for alpha chains, this beta chain is a stray read; little rests on its size. The chain employs TRBV6-5 and TRBJ2-2, with D maybe TRBD2 (7 bases). Germline CDR1 MNHEY, CDR2 SVGAGI. Trimming removed 8 bases at V and 4 bases at J, with 17 bases between. This CDR3 comprises 15 residues. CDR3 DNA sequence: TGTGCCAGCCTTAGGGGGGGTACGGGCACCGGGGAGCTGTTTTTT. Protein: CASLRGGTGTGELFF.

This clonotype is termed medium-sized (0.01 to 0.1%). This beta chain turned up in a library designed for alpha chains; as an off-target read, its abundance says little. This chain links TRBV10-3 with TRBJ1-5, with D hard to call. The CDR3 consists of 15 residues. Germline V gives CDR1 ENHRY, CDR2 SYGVKD. V lost 6 bases to trimming and J lost 4 bases, with 16 bases between them. DNA of the CDR3: TGTGCCATCAGCCAGACCAAGGGAGCAAATCAGCCCCAGCATTTT. Its protein product is CAISQTKGANQPQHF.

This clonotype is large within its sample. This beta chain is a stray sequence in a library constructed for alpha chains; its clone size is not meaningful. V is TRBV13 and J is TRBJ2-2, with a tentative D call TRBD1 (7 bases). The length of the CDR3 is 14 residues. The germline V gene encodes CDR1 PRHDT and CDR2 FYEKMQ (reference sequence). The V end was cut by 6 bases, the J end by 3 bases, with 11 bases between. The CDR3 bases are TGTGCCAGCAGATCCAGGGGGGACACCGGGGAGCTGTTTTTT. Protein product: CASRSRGDTGELFF.

With respect to this clonotype: This beta chain is an off-target read within a library intended for alpha chains, so its frequency means little. The chain has TRBV18 and TRBJ2-7, with 7 nucleotides matching TRBD2. With 4 bases clipped from V and 3 bases from J, the junction kept 9 bases outside the gene matches. The CDR3 runs 15 residues. Per germline, CDR1 KGHSH and CDR2 LQKENI. CDR3 sequence (DNA): TGTGCCAGCTCACGCGGGGGAACTGCCAACTACGAGCAGTACTTC. Protein product: CASSRGGTANYEQYF.

This clonotype has a count of ten or more. This beta chain was picked up by a library intended for alpha chains and is off target, so its count carries little meaning. The rearrangement links TRBV20-1 to TRBJ2-7; a possible D gene is TRBD1 (5 bases). Trimming pared 3 bases from V and 4 bases from J, leaving 16 bases between. Germline values: CDR1 DFQATT, CDR2 SNEGSKA (reference sequence). The CDR3 is 14 amino acids. In nucleotides, the CDR3 is TGCAGTGCTAGTTCTGGGGCCACCCAATACGAGCAGTACTTC. As protein: CSASSGATQYEQYF.

At least ten counts were recorded for this clonotype. Being off target in a library aimed at alpha chains, this beta chain has a size of little meaning. The rearrangement joins TRBV3-1 to TRBJ2-2; D call uncertain. Trimming shortened V by 4 bases and J by 6 bases, and 9 bases separated the two germline ends. Germline lookup yields CDR1 LGHDT and CDR2 YNNKEL (reference sequence). CDR3 length: 13 amino acids. CDR3 sequence: CASSLPPAGELFF. In DNA, the CDR3 is TGTGCCAGCAGCCTCCCCCCAGCCGGGGAGCTGTTTTTT. The full variable domain, completed using reference TRBV3-1 and TRBJ2-2, is DTAVSQTPKYLVTQMGNDKSIKCEQNLGHDTMYWYKQDSKKFLKIMFSYNNKELIINETVPNRFSPKSPDKAHLNLHINSLELGDSAVYFCASSLPPAGELFFGEGSRLTVL.

This clonotype is termed medium-sized. Because this beta chain is a stray read in a library intended to capture alpha chains, its abundance should not be given much weight. V is TRBV5-4 and J is TRBJ2-2, with TRBD1 matching 11 bases. The CDR3 has 16 residues. J was trimmed by 6 bases and V by 4 bases; bases with no gene match: 8. CDR1 is SGHNT, CDR2 YYREEE, per germline (reference sequence). The CDR3 bases are TGTGCCAGCAGCCCCGGACAGGGGGCCTTTTCCGGGGAGCTGTTTTTT. Protein sequence: CASSPGQGAFSGELFF.

Relative to its sample, this clonotype is medium-sized. This beta chain turned up in a library designed for alpha chains; as an off-target read, its abundance says little. The V call is TRBV2, the J call TRBJ1-1; D not resolved. V lost 4 bases to trimming and J lost 1 base, with 13 bases between them. The CDR3 has 15 residues. Germline V gene sequence: CDR1 SNHLY, CDR2 FYNNEI. CDR3: CASSVRGKGNTEAFF. The CDR3 nucleotides are TGTGCCAGCAGTGTGCGCGGGAAAGGGAACACTGAAGCTTTCTTT. The full variable domain, with the rest looked up from reference TRBV2 and TRBJ1-1, is EPEVTQTPSHQVTQMGQEVILRCVPISNHLYFYWYRQILGQKVEFLVSFYNNEISEKSEIFDDQFSVERPDGSNFTLKIRSTKLEDSAMYFCASSVRGKGNTEAFFGQGTRLTVV.

Details on this clonotype: This beta chain is a stray sequence in a library constructed for alpha chains; its clone size is not meaningful. The V and J genes are TRBV5-1 and TRBJ2-5, with 9 bases aligning to TRBD1. The CDR3 consists of 13 residues. V shed 6 bases and J 5 bases; nucleotides not matched to a gene: 5. Germline CDR1 is SGHRS and CDR2 is YFSETQ. For the CDR3, the DNA is TGCGCCAGCAACCTACAGGGGGCGGAGACCCAGTACTTC. Translation: CASNLQGAETQYF.